This entry features one T cell receptor beta chain sequence. In the source study's methods: From reference gene primer amplification, estimates of nucleated cell counts were derived. Produced via immunoSEQ multiplex PCR; TCRdb's table is partial and in-frame only. For V, J and clone size, that table is used; D and trimming come from the DNA. The data contain 45,000 to 65,000 clones, 81% of them singletons. The data were obtained in a study of blood T cell repertoires in COVID-19. Whole-study context: Samples of COVID-19 (acute and convalescent) were obtained from the United States, Italy and Spain. T cells, B-cell-depleted T cells, or PBMCs provided the cDNA or gDNA that served as material.

The CDR3 loop spans 14 amino acids. CDR1 and CDR2 from the germline V gene are SQVTM and ANQGSEA. The trim removed 2 bases at V and 4 bases at J, leaving 5 bases unmatched. The clonotype comes from a woman aged 55-70 years with acute or convalescent COVID-19. The V call is TRBV29-1, the J call TRBJ1-3; 7 nucleotides align to TRBD1. The sample comprised peripheral blood. CDR3 in DNA: TGCAGCGTTGAAAAGACAGGGTTCGGAAACACCATATATTTT. Translated, it gives CSVEKTGFGNTIYF.